The text below deals with one T cell receptor beta chain. This receptor's antigen is unknown. No base quality values were provided; no much bigger clone lies one nucleotide off. This sample stems from a study of blood T cell repertoires in COVID-19 (dated by TCRdb to the early 2020s). Concerning the study at large: Samples from collaborators originated in the United States, Italy and Spain and spanned both the acute and convalescent phases of COVID-19. The material from the prospective study consisted of cDNA or gDNA derived from T cells, B-cell-depleted T cells, or PBMCs. Deeply sampled blood TCRbeta repertoires from subjects exposed to, actively infected with, or recovered from COVID-19 were included in the dataset. The repertoires were made available in a free public database intended to serve as a resource for research on the immune response to SARS-CoV-2. The samples were drawn from the first 160 participants of the ongoing ImmuneRACE study and from under 1,500 subjects provided by 6 global collaborators. The sample metadata nearly always contained a de-identified subject ID, COVID-19 status, age in years and sex. Where HLA class I and class II types were available, the types were taken from metadata supplied by the sample provider, not from assay-based typing. Results and caveats for the whole study, not just this receptor: Clinical and demographic metadata were provided uncurated, with the amount varying by source and participant.

The CDR3 covers 16 residues, taking in both the cysteine and the phenylalanine. Only CDR3 DNA is held: 48 bases, read in frame from base 1. CDR1 and CDR2, looked up from the germline V gene, are SGDLS and YYNGEE. Unmatched junction bases come to 3, with V trimmed by 1 base and J by 0 bases. Each collaborating institution followed its own protocols to collect whole blood in K2EDTA tubes. Collaborator samples were shipped for TCRbeta analysis as frozen whole blood, isolated PBMCs, or DNA extracted from either sample type. TCRbeta CDR3 regions were amplified from genomic DNA using the immunoSEQ Assay, a bias-controlled multiplex PCR. From the authors' description of their analysis: The number of nucleated cells in each sample was estimated from the amplification of reference gene primers within the assay. To quantify the absolute abundance of each unique TCRbeta CDR3 rearrangement, sequence reads were collapsed and filtered. For each sample, productive Simpson clonality was calculated by taking the square root of Simpson's diversity index across productive rearrangements. TCRdb took over this immuneACCESS table, retaining in-frame rearrangements with V and J assigned. Such tables are incomplete; in checked studies, under half of the missing clones stem from an unresolved V gene, and the remainder is unexplained. V and J calls and clone size are as listed in that table; D and trimming were resolved from the DNA. Present in this sample are about 39,000 clones, roughly 85% of which were seen just once. The ten largest account for approximately 8.9% of the sample.

Material: peripheral blood. The rearrangement joined TRBV9 to TRBJ1-4, with 7 bases in between that match TRBD1. The TCR comes from a human donor in a cohort sampled during active COVID-19. The DNA reads as follows: TGTGCCAGCAGCGTAAAAGGGGGCGCAACTAATGAAAAACTGTTTTTT. This is translated as CASSVKGGATNEKLFF. With the portions outside the CDR3 filled from the reference TRBV9 and TRBJ1-4 genes, the complete variable region becomes DSGVTQTPKHLITATGQRVTLRCSPRSGDLSVYWYQQSLDQGLQFLIQYYNGEERAKGNILERFSAQQFPDLHSELNLSSLELGDSALYFCASSVKGGATNEKLFFGSGTQLSVL.